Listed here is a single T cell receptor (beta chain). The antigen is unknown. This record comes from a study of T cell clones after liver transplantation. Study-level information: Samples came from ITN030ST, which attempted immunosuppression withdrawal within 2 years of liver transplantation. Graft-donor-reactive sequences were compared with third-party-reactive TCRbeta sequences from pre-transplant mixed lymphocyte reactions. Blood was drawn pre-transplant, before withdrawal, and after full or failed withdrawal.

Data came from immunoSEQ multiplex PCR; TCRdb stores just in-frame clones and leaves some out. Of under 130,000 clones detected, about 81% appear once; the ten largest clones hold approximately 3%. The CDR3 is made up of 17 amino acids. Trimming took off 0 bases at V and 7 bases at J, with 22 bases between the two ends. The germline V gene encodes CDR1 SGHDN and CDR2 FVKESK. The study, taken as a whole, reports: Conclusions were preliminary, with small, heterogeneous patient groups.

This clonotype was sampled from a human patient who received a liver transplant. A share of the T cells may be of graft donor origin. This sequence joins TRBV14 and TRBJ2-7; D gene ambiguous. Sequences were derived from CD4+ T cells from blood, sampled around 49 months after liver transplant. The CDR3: CASSQDIRGRAFGEQYF. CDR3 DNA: TGTGCCAGCAGCCAAGATATCCGAGGACGGGCGTTTGGGGAGCAGTACTTC. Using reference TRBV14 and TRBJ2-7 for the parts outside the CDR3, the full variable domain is EAGVTQFPSHSVIEKGQTVTLRCDPISGHDNLYWYRRVMGKEIKFLLHFVKESKQDESGMPNNRFLAERTGGTYSTLKVQPAELEDSGVYFCASSQDIRGRAFGEQYFGPGTRLTVT.